This is a list of T cell receptor beta chains from one sample in a study of blood T cell repertoires in COVID-19. Some clones are missing from TCRdb's copy, which holds only in-frame ones; the method was immunoSEQ multiplex PCR. Among under 150,000 clones, about nine tenths were seen once, and the ten largest hold 1.8%. The sequenced material came from peripheral blood. All receptors come from a human donor with active COVID-19. The donor label of this sample is uncertain. Both conserved end residues are part of each CDR3. Each record gives: CDR3 protein, J gene, V gene, D gene. The D gene is left open where the match is weak.

CDR3aa: CASRSQGTEAFF; j_gene: TRBJ1-1; v_gene: TRBV12-3/TRBV12-4; d_gene: -
CDR3aa: CAWSRRGELFF; j_gene: TRBJ2-2; v_gene: TRBV30; d_gene: -
CDR3aa: CASSQEVAVRSYEQYF; j_gene: TRBJ2-7; v_gene: TRBV4-1; d_gene: -
CDR3aa: CASSQRQTGNTIYF; j_gene: TRBJ1-3; v_gene: TRBV14; d_gene: -
CDR3aa: CASSKVWQGKGQPQHF; j_gene: TRBJ1-5; v_gene: TRBV21-1; d_gene: -
CDR3aa: CASSRRLAGEPESSYEQYF; j_gene: TRBJ2-7; v_gene: TRBV4-3; d_gene: TRBD2
CDR3aa: CASSHREPIYGYTF; j_gene: TRBJ1-2; v_gene: TRBV2; d_gene: -
CDR3aa: CASRSVGQYEQYF; j_gene: TRBJ2-7; v_gene: TRBV12-3/TRBV12-4; d_gene: -
CDR3aa: CASSDYRLGGRGDTQYF; j_gene: TRBJ2-3; v_gene: TRBV28; d_gene: -
CDR3aa: CASSSDDSGTQYF; j_gene: TRBJ2-5; v_gene: TRBV7-2; d_gene: -
CDR3aa: CASSYQGGHSYEQYF; j_gene: TRBJ2-7; v_gene: TRBV5-1; d_gene: -
CDR3aa: CASSYVAWRDRAKNIQYF; j_gene: TRBJ2-4; v_gene: TRBV6-2/TRBV6-3; d_gene: -
CDR3aa: CASSQTENTIYF; j_gene: TRBJ1-3; v_gene: TRBV7-9; d_gene: -
CDR3aa: CAIRTGVGTEAFF; j_gene: TRBJ1-1; v_gene: TRBV28; d_gene: TRBD1
CDR3aa: CASSYPPHFAISLVRATNEKLFF; j_gene: TRBJ1-4; v_gene: TRBV6-7; d_gene: -
CDR3aa: CAISGRNSEGEQYF; j_gene: TRBJ2-7; v_gene: TRBV10-3; d_gene: -
CDR3aa: CASSPDFSNTGELFF; j_gene: TRBJ2-2; v_gene: TRBV7-2; d_gene: -
CDR3aa: CASSLVLASGNEQFF; j_gene: TRBJ2-1; v_gene: TRBV11-2; d_gene: TRBD2
CDR3aa: CASSYDSSMNTEAFF; j_gene: TRBJ1-1; v_gene: TRBV7-9; d_gene: -
CDR3aa: CASRTDRAYNSPLHF; j_gene: TRBJ1-6; v_gene: TRBV6-5; d_gene: TRBD1
CDR3aa: CASSSREAGSTGELFF; j_gene: TRBJ2-2; v_gene: TRBV11-3; d_gene: TRBD2
CDR3aa: CASSITSGGSEQFF; j_gene: TRBJ2-1; v_gene: TRBV7-3; d_gene: TRBD2
CDR3aa: CASSLAGGSQPYTF; j_gene: TRBJ1-2; v_gene: TRBV5-1; d_gene: -
CDR3aa: CASSPVAGGTGELFF; j_gene: TRBJ2-2; v_gene: TRBV7-2; d_gene: -
CDR3aa: CASTLYRREGYTF; j_gene: TRBJ1-2; v_gene: TRBV11-2; d_gene: -
CDR3aa: CASSWTADLYGYTF; j_gene: TRBJ1-2; v_gene: TRBV5-6; d_gene: -
CDR3aa: CASRAKGADNEKLFF; j_gene: TRBJ1-4; v_gene: TRBV5-1; d_gene: -
CDR3aa: CASSLANTGSQPQHF; j_gene: TRBJ1-5; v_gene: TRBV7-2; d_gene: -
CDR3aa: CAWSEGPGQAANNEQFF; j_gene: TRBJ2-1; v_gene: TRBV30; d_gene: TRBD1
CDR3aa: CASSSLPPAGLSAGELFF; j_gene: TRBJ2-2; v_gene: TRBV5-1; d_gene: -
CDR3aa: CASSQGGRGERGETQYF; j_gene: TRBJ2-5; v_gene: TRBV14; d_gene: -
CDR3aa: CASSLDVGGPQHF; j_gene: TRBJ1-5; v_gene: TRBV7-9; d_gene: -
CDR3aa: CASSAGLAGHNEQFF; j_gene: TRBJ2-1; v_gene: TRBV9; d_gene: TRBD2
CDR3aa: CASSPRTGLGGYTF; j_gene: TRBJ1-2; v_gene: TRBV9; d_gene: TRBD1
CDR3aa: CASSWAGDLNTEAFF; j_gene: TRBJ1-1; v_gene: TRBV19; d_gene: -
CDR3aa: CASSLGQGGTYEQYF; j_gene: TRBJ2-7; v_gene: TRBV11-2; d_gene: TRBD1
CDR3aa: CSVEDRNRGNGYTF; j_gene: TRBJ1-2; v_gene: TRBV29-1; d_gene: TRBD1
CDR3aa: CASSVARFNSYNEQFF; j_gene: TRBJ2-1; v_gene: TRBV2; d_gene: -
CDR3aa: CASSFNLGRGGEAFF; j_gene: TRBJ1-1; v_gene: TRBV11-2; d_gene: -
CDR3aa: CASSLRQGYSPLHF; j_gene: TRBJ1-6; v_gene: TRBV5-1; d_gene: TRBD1
CDR3aa: CASSQDRGYEQYF; j_gene: TRBJ2-7; v_gene: TRBV3-1/TRBV3-2; d_gene: -
CDR3aa: CASRPTGRPDTDTQYF; j_gene: TRBJ2-3; v_gene: TRBV19; d_gene: -
CDR3aa: CASSPLGEETQYF; j_gene: TRBJ2-5; v_gene: TRBV9; d_gene: -
CDR3aa: CASSETTSGGADTQYF; j_gene: TRBJ2-3; v_gene: TRBV6-4; d_gene: TRBD2
CDR3aa: CASSSDFTTYGYTF; j_gene: TRBJ1-2; v_gene: TRBV4-1; d_gene: -
CDR3aa: CASSQGSAGRRETQYF; j_gene: TRBJ2-5; v_gene: TRBV3-1/TRBV3-2; d_gene: -
CDR3aa: CASSIRWDRGADSNQPQHF; j_gene: TRBJ1-5; v_gene: TRBV19; d_gene: TRBD1
CDR3aa: CASSLGGEGRTEAFF; j_gene: TRBJ1-1; v_gene: TRBV7-2; d_gene: -
CDR3aa: CASSRDSGNTIYF; j_gene: TRBJ1-3; v_gene: TRBV18; d_gene: TRBD1